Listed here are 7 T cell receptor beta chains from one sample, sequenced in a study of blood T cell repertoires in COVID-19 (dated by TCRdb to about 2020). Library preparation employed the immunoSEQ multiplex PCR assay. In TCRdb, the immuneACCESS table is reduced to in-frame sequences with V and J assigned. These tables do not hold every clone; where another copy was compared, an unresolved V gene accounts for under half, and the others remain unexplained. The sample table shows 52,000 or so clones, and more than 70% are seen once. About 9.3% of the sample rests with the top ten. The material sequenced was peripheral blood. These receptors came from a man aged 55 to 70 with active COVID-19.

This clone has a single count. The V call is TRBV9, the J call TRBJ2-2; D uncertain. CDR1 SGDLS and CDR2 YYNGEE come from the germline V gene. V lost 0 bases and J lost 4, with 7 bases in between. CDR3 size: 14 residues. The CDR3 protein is CASSVGVTTGELFF. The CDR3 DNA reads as TGTGCCAGCAGCGTAGGCGTAACCACCGGGGAGCTGTTTTTT.

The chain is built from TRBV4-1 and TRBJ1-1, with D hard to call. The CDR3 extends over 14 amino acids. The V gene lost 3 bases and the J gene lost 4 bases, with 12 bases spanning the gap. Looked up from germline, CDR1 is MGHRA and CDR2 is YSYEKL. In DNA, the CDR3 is TGCGCCAGCAGCCACCCCCCGGCGGGCACTGAAGCTTTCTTT. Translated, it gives CASSHPPAGTEAFF.

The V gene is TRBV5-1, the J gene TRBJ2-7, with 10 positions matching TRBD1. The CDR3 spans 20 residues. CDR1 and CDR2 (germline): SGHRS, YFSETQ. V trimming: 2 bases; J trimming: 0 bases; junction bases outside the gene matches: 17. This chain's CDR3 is CASSLLSPFRTGGYSYEQYF. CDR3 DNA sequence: TGCGCCAGCAGCTTATTATCCCCGTTTAGGACAGGGGGATACTCCTACGAGCAGTACTTC.

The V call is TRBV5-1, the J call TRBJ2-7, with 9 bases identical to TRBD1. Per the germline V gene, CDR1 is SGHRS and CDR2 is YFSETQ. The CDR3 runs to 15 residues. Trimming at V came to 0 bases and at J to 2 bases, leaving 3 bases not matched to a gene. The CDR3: CASSLAGTGTYEQYF. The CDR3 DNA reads TGCGCCAGCAGCTTGGCCGGGACAGGGACCTACGAGCAGTACTTC.

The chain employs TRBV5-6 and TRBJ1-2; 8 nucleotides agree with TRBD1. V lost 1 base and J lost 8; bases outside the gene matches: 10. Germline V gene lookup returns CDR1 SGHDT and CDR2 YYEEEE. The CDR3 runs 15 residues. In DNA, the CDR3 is TGTGCCAGCAGCTTGAAATGGACAGGGACTTTGGGCTACACCTTC. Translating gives CASSLKWTGTLGYTF.

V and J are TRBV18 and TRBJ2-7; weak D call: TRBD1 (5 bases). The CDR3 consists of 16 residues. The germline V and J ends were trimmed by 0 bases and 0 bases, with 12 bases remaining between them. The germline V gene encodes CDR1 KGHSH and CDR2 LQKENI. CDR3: CASSPPGQPSSYEQYF. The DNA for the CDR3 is TGTGCCAGCTCACCACCGGGGCAGCCGAGCTCCTACGAGCAGTACTTC.

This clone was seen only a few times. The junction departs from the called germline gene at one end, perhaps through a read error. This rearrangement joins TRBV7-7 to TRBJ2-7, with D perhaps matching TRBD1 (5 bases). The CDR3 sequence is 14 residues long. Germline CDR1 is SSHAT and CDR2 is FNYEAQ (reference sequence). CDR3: CASTTSGFSYEQYF. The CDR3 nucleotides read TGTGCTAGCACCACCTCAGGGTTCTCCTACGAGCAGTACTTC.